This T cell receptor (beta chain) appears in the sequencing data of a study of glioma-infiltrating T cells. Study conclusions and caveats: Tissue-blood divergence was below expectation in non-neoplastic patients, above in gliomas.

TCR alpha and beta CDR3 regions were amplified from RNA using iRepertoire nested multiplex PCR. MiXCR, run by TCRdb on the multiplex PCR reads, gives a single entry per CDR3 protein. The data show 85,000 to 110,000 distinct CDR3 sequences, about 30% seen once. For this clonotype: What it binds is not known.

Unmatched junction bases numbered 10, after V lost 9 bases and J lost 4 bases. This CDR3 region has 15 residues. Germline CDR1 is LGHDT and CDR2 is YNNKEL (reference sequence). The TCR was taken from a human donor with low-grade glioma or glioblastoma, undergoing nonglioma brain surgery, or in good health (not recorded which). Sample: glioma tissue, nonneoplastic brain tissue, or PBMCs (not recorded which). The chain has TRBV3-1 and TRBJ2-2; TRBD1 matches at 8 bases. CDR3 DNA sequence: TGTGCCAGAAGCATTGCCGGGACAGGCACCGGGGAGCTGTTTTTT. Protein: CARSIAGTGTGELFF.